Detailed here is one T cell receptor (beta chain). Measured with immunoSEQ multiplex PCR; TCRdb has only the in-frame clones, and not every one. This table has 450,000 to 500,000 clones, 75% to 90% appearing once. This specimen comes from a study of blood T cell repertoires in COVID-19. Study information: Sources were T cells, B-cell-depleted T cells, or PBMCs; the material itself was cDNA or gDNA.

V was trimmed by 8 bases and J by 4 bases, leaving 23 bases between them. CDR3 length: 16 residues. Per the germline V gene, CDR1 is SNHLY and CDR2 is FYNNEI. The genes are TRBV2 and TRBJ1-2; tentatively, D is TRBD1 (5 bases). This TCR derives from an older woman who had recovered from COVID-19. The source material was PBMCs or T cells enriched from blood (not recorded which). Here the CDR3 DNA reads TGTGCCAGCGGGGGGTCCCTCGGTGTGGCCCTCTATGGCTACACCTTC. Translation gives CASGGSLGVALYGYTF.